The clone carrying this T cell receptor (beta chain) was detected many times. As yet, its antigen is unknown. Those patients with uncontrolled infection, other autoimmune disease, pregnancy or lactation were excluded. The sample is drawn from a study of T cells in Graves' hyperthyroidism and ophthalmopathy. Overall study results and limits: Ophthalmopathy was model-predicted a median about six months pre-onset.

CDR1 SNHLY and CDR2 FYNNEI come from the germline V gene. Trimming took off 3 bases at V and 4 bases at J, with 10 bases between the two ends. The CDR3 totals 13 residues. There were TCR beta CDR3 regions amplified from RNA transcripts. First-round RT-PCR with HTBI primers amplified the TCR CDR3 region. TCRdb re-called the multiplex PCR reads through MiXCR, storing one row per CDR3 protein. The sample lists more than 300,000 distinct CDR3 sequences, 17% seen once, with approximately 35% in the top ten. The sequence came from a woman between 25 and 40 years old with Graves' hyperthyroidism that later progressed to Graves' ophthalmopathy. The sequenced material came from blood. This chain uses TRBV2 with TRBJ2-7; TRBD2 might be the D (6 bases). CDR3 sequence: CASSEGGRYEQYF. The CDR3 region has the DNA TGTGCCAGCAGTGAGGGGGGAAGGTACGAGCAGTACTTC.